What follows are 15 T cell receptor beta chains derived from one specimen sequenced in a study of CD8+ T cells in alopecia areata. Once RNA had been extracted, it was reverse transcribed into cDNA to act as the sequencing template. Generated by immunoSEQ multiplex PCR, the TCRdb table keeps only in-frame clones and is missing some. The table shows around 100,000 clones, with 50% to 75% occurring only once. Specified treatment: oral pan-JAK inhibitor, 5-10 mg twice daily. This material consisted of CD8+ T cells sorted from blood, taken at week 24, from a patient treated with tofacitinib. These receptors were obtained from a human donor with alopecia areata.

This chain links TRBV30 with TRBJ2-7; tentatively, D is TRBD1 (5 bases). The V end lost 3 bases, the J end lost 2 bases, and 8 bases lay between the germline ends. This CDR3 contains 12 residues. From germline, CDR1 is GTSNPN and CDR2 SVGIG (reference sequence). The CDR3 loop is CAWSDSPYEQYF. The CDR3 DNA reads TGTGCCTGGAGCGACAGCCCCTACGAGCAGTACTTC.

V usage is TRBV6-5 and J usage is TRBJ2-3; either TRBD1 or TRBD2 may fit D (5 bases each). V lost 6 bases and J 1 base, leaving 8 bases between the germline ends. Germline loops: CDR1 MNHEY, CDR2 SVGAGI. CDR3 size: 13 residues. CDR3 protein: CASSRDGTDTQYF. The CDR3 DNA reads as TGTGCCAGCAGCCGGGACGGCACAGATACGCAGTATTTT.

V is TRBV13 and J is TRBJ1-1; TRBD1 aligns across 8 bases. This CDR3 contains 14 residues. CDR1 is PRHDT and CDR2 is FYEKMQ in the germline V gene (reference sequence). The J segment lost 10 bases and the V segment lost 5 bases, leaving 12 bases of the junction unmatched. CDR3 residues: CASSTEDLTGAAFF. In nucleotides, the CDR3 is TGTGCCAGCAGCACCGAGGACCTGACAGGGGCAGCTTTCTTT.

In regard to this clone: This is likely a read error, given that the CDR3 carries no conserved phenylalanine or tryptophan at its end. Because the CDR3's place on the DNA is in doubt, the DNA is left out and the CDR3 is given as listed by TCRdb. This chain uses TRBV27 with TRBJ2-4. Germline V gives CDR1 MNHEY, CDR2 SMNVEV (reference sequence). Ends included, the CDR3 has 9 residues. The CDR3 spells CARAGPRRS.

This chain uses TRBV30 with TRBJ1-4; D not certain. Germline V gene sequence: CDR1 GTSNPN, CDR2 SVGIG (reference sequence). The CDR3 has 13 residues. Trimming took off 4 bases at V and 7 bases at J, with 13 bases between the two ends. The CDR3 is CAWTTQLGEKLFF. For the CDR3, the DNA is TGTGCCTGGACTACCCAACTCGGTGAAAAACTGTTTTTT.

The rearrangement links TRBV4-1 to TRBJ2-7; D is unresolved. Germline CDR1 reads MGHRA; CDR2 reads YSYEKL. This CDR3 contains 15 residues. V dropped 2 bases and J dropped 3 bases, with 14 bases sitting between them. CDR3 nucleotide sequence: TGCGCCAGCAGCCAATATAACAGCCCAAACTACGAGCAGTACTTC. Translated, it gives CASSQYNSPNYEQYF.

The CDR3 is CASSQDQVSYYGYTF. As DNA, the CDR3 is TGCGCCAGCAGCCAAGATCAGGTCTCGTACTATGGCTACACCTTC. The chain carries TRBV4-3 and TRBJ1-2; D remains unclear. Germline values: CDR1 LGHNA, CDR2 YSLEER. V lost 0 bases to trimming and J lost 3 bases, with 11 bases between them. This CDR3 is built from 15 residues.

This rearrangement joins TRBV7-9 to TRBJ2-7; possibly TRBD1 or TRBD2 for D (5 bases each). This CDR3 is built from 15 residues. V lost 6 bases and J 4 bases, leaving 19 bases between the germline ends. CDR1 is SEHNR and CDR2 is FQNEAQ in the germline V gene (reference sequence). Here the CDR3 reads CASSGLGEGRYEQYF. The CDR3 DNA is TGTGCCAGCAGTGGACTGGGAGAGGGACGTTACGAGCAGTACTTC.

This clone occurred a few times. Mismatch with germline at one junction end may stem from a read error. The chain couples TRBV5-6 to TRBJ2-1; 12 nucleotides align to TRBD2. The CDR3 spans 13 residues. Germline V gene lookup returns CDR1 SGHDT and CDR2 YYEEEE. DNA for the CDR3: TGTGCCAGCAGCTTGTCTAGCGGGGGGGCCGAGGTCTTC. Its translation is CASSLSSGGAEVF.

This chain joins TRBV4-1 and TRBJ2-7; the match to TRBD1 covers 10 bases. Germline V gives CDR1 MGHRA, CDR2 YSYEKL. This CDR3 region has 14 residues. Losses at the gene ends were 4 bases for V and 2 bases for J; bases not matched to a gene: 2. CDR3 region: CASSPGTGAYEQYF. DNA of the CDR3: TGCGCCAGCAGCCCCGGGACAGGGGCCTACGAGCAGTACTTC.

Many counts were recorded for this clone. The rearrangement joins TRBV14 to TRBJ1-5; no reliable D call. The CDR3 has 18 amino acids. Germline loops: CDR1 SGHDN, CDR2 FVKESK. V was pared by 2 bases and J by 0 bases, with 17 bases between. The CDR3 region has the DNA TGTGCCAGCAGCCAACCAAGAGAGGCGACATATAGCAATCAGCCCCAGCATTTT. This codes for CASSQPREATYSNQPQHF.

In this sample, this clone turned up a few times. The chain combines TRBV29-1 with TRBJ1-5, with D possibly matching TRBD1 (5 bases). CDR1 SQVTM and CDR2 ANQGSEA come from the germline V gene. CDR3 length: 14 amino acids. The ends were cut back, 5 bases at V and 3 bases at J, with 14 bases in the middle. The DNA of the CDR3 is TGCAGCGTTCGAAGGACGGGGGTCAATCAGCCCCAGCATTTT. This translates into CSVRRTGVNQPQHF.

The J gene is TRBJ2-5, the V gene TRBV15; D is ambiguous. This CDR3 contains 15 residues. The germline V gene has CDR1 LNHNV and CDR2 YYDKDF (reference sequence). Trimming shortened V by 1 base and J by 5 bases, and 14 bases separated the two germline ends. The CDR3: CATSRVESGVETQYF. In nucleotides, the CDR3 is TGTGCCACCAGCAGAGTGGAGAGTGGGGTGGAGACCCAGTACTTC.

V gene TRBV27 combines with J gene TRBJ1-2; the match to TRBD1 covers 9 bases. Looked up from germline, CDR1 is MNHEY and CDR2 is SMNVEV (reference sequence). The CDR3 sequence is 17 residues long. The V and J ends lost 0 bases and 1 base, in that order; junction bases with no gene match: 6. DNA for the CDR3: TGTGCCAGCAGTTTATCCCCTGGGACAGGGCTTAACTATGGCTACACCTTC. This sequence encodes CASSLSPGTGLNYGYTF.

The chain recombines TRBV11-2 with TRBJ1-5; no clear D gene. The CDR3 is made up of 15 amino acids. Germline CDR1 is SGHAT and CDR2 is FQNNGV. The V end was cut by 1 base, the J end by 5 bases, with 12 bases between. CDR3 in DNA: TGTGCCAGCAGCTTAGGACTAGGGCTTGATCAGCCCCAGCATTTT. It codes for CASSLGLGLDQPQHF.